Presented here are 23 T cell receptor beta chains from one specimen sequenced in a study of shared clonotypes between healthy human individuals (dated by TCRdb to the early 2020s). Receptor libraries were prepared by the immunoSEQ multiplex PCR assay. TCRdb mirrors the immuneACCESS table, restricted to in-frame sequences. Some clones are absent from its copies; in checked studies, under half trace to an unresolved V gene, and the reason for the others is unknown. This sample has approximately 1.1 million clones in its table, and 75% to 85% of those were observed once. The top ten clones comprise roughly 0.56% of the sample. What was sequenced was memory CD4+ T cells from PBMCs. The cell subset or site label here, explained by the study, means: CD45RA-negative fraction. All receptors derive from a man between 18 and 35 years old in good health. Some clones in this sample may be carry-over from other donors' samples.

The CDR3 DNA follows: TGTGCCAGCAGCTTGTTTGGTGCAAGCCATGGCTACACCTTC. It specifies CASSLFGASHGYTF. V is TRBV5-4 and J is TRBJ1-2, with unresolved D. CDR3 length: 14 amino acids. Trimming removed 1 base at V and 6 bases at J, with 13 bases between. Germline V lookup: CDR1 SGHNT, CDR2 YYREEE (reference sequence).

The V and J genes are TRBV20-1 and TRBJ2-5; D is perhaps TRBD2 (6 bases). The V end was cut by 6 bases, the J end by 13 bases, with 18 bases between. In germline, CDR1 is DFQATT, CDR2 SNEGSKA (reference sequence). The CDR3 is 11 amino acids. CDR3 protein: CSANRRGWWYF. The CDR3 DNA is TGCAGTGCCAACCGCCGGGGGTGGTGGTACTTC.

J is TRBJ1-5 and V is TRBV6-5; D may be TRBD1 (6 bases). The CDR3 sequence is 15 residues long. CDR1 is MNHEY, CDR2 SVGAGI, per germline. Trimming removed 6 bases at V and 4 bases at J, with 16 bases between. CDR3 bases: TGTGCCAGCAGAACGGGAAGGGGGGGTAATCAGCCCCAGCATTTT. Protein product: CASRTGRGGNQPQHF.

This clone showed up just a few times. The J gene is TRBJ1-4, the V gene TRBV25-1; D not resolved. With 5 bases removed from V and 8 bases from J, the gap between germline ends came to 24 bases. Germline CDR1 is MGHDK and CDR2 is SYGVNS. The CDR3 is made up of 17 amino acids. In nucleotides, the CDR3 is TGTGCCAGCAGTACCCGTGTGGACCCCTCATGGGGAGAAAAACTGTTTTTT. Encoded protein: CASSTRVDPSWGEKLFF.

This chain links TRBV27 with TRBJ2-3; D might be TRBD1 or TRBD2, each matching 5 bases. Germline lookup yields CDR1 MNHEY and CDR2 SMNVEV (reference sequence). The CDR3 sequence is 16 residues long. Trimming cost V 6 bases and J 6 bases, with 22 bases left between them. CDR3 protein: CASSFLLGVSVDTQYF. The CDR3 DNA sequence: TGTGCCAGCAGCTTTCTCTTGGGGGTTTCGGTCGATACGCAGTATTTT.

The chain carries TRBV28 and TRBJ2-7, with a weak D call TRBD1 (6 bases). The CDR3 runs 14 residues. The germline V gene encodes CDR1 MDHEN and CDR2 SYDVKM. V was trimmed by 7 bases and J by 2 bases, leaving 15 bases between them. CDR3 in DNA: TGTGCCAGCAACATGGTGCACAGGGCCTACGAGCAGTACTTC. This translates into CASNMVHRAYEQYF.

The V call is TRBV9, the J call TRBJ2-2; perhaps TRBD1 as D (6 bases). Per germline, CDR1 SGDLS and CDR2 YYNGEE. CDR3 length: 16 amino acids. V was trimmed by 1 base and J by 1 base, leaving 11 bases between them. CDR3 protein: CASSVLPTGNTGELFF. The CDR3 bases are TGTGCCAGCAGCGTACTCCCGACAGGGAACACCGGGGAGCTGTTTTTT.

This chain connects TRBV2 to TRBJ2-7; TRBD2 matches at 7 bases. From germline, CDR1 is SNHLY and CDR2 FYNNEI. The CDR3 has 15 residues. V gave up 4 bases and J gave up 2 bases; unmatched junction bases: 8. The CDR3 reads CASSGPGGGTYEQYF. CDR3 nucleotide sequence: TGTGCCAGCAGTGGACCGGGAGGAGGCACCTACGAGCAGTACTTC.

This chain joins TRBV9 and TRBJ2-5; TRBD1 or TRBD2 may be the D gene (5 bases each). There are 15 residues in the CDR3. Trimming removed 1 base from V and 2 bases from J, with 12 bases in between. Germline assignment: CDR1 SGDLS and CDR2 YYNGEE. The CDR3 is CASSVRGRPQETQYF. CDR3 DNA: TGTGCCAGCAGCGTAAGGGGACGCCCACAAGAGACCCAGTACTTC. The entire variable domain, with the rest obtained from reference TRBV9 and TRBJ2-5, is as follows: DSGVTQTPKHLITATGQRVTLRCSPRSGDLSVYWYQQSLDQGLQFLIQYYNGEERAKGNILERFSAQQFPDLHSELNLSSLELGDSALYFCASSVRGRPQETQYFGPGTRLLVL.

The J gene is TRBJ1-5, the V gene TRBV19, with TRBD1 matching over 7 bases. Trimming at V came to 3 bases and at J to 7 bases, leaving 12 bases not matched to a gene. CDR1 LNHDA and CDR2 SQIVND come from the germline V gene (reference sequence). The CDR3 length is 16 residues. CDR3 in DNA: TGTGCCAGTAGTATGACCCGACAGGGAGTAAACCAGCCCCAGCATTTT. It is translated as CASSMTRQGVNQPQHF.

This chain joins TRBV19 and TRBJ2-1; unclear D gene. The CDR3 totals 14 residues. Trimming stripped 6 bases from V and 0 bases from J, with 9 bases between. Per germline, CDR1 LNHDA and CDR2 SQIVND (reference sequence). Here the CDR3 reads CASRILSSYNEQFF. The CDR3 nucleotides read TGTGCCAGTAGGATCTTGAGCTCCTACAATGAGCAGTTCTTC.

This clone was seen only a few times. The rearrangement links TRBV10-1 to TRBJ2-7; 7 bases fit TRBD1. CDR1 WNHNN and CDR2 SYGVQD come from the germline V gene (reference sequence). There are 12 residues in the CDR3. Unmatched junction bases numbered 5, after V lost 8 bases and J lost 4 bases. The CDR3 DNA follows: TGCGCCAGCGGGGACAGTGGGTACGAGCAGTACTTC. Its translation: CASGDSGYEQYF.

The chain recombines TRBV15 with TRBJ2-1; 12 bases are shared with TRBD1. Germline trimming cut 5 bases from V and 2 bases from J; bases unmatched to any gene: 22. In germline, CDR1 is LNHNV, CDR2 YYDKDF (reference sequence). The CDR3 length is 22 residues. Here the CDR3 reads CATSPAYPGQGAAGGTYNEQFF. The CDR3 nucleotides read TGTGCCACCAGCCCCGCCTATCCGGGACAGGGGGCGGCGGGAGGGACCTACAATGAGCAGTTCTTC.

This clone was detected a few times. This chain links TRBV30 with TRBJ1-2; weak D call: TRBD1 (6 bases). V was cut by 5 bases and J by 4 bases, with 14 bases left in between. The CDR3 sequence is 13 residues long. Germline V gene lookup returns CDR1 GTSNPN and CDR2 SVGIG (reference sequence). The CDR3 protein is CAWGIGGIYGYTF. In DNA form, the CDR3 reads TGTGCCTGGGGGATAGGGGGTATCTATGGCTACACCTTC.

The chain's CDR3 is CASGYGPRAQETQYF. Written as DNA, the CDR3 is TGCGCCAGCGGTTACGGACCCCGTGCGCAAGAGACCCAGTACTTC. This sequence joins TRBV5-1 and TRBJ2-5, with D hard to call. V lost 7 bases and J lost 2, with 18 bases in between. The CDR3 length is 15 residues. CDR1 is SGHRS and CDR2 is YFSETQ in the germline V gene.

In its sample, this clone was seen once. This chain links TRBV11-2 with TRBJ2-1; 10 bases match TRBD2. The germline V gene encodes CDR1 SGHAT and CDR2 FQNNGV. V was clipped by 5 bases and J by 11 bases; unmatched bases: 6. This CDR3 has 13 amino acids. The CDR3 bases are TGTGCCAGCAGCGTAACACTAGCGGGAAAGCAGTTCTTC. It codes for CASSVTLAGKQFF.

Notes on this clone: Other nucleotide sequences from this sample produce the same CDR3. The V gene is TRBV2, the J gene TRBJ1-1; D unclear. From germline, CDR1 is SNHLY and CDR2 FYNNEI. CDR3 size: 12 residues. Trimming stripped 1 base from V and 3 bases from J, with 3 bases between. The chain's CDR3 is CASSEEYTEAFF. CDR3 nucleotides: TGTGCCAGCAGTGAAGAGTACACTGAAGCTTTCTTT.

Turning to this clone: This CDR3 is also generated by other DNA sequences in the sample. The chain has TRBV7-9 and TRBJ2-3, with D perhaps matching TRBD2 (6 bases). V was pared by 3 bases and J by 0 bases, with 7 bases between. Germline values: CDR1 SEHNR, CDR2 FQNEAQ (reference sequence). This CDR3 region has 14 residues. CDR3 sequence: CASSLEGSTDTQYF. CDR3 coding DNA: TGTGCCAGCAGCTTGGAGGGTAGCACAGATACGCAGTATTTT.

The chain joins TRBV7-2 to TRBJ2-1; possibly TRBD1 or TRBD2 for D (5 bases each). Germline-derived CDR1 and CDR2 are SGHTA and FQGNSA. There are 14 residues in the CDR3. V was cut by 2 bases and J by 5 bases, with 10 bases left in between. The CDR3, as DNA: TGTGCCAGCAGCTTAATTGGGACCCACAATGAGCAGTTCTTC. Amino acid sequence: CASSLIGTHNEQFF. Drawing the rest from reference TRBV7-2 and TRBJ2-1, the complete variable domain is GAGVSQSPSNKVTEKGKDVELRCDPISGHTALYWYRQSLGQGLEFLIYFQGNSAPDKSGLPSDRFSAERTGGSVSTLTIQRTQQEDSAVYLCASSLIGTHNEQFFGPGTRLTVL.

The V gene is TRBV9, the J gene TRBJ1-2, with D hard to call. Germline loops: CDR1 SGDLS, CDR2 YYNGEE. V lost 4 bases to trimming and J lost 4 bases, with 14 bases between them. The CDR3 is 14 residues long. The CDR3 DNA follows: TGTGCCAGCAGCCTTGTTGGCACCTCCTATGGCTACACCTTC. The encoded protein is CASSLVGTSYGYTF. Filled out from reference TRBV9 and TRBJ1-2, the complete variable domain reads DSGVTQTPKHLITATGQRVTLRCSPRSGDLSVYWYQQSLDQGLQFLIQYYNGEERAKGNILERFSAQQFPDLHSELNLSSLELGDSALYFCASSLVGTSYGYTFGSGTRLTVV.

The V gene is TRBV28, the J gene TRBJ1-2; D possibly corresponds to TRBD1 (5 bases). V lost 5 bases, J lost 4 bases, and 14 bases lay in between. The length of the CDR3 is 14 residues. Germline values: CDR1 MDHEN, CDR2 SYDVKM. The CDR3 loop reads CASSGAFQSYGYTF. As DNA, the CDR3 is TGTGCCAGCAGTGGGGCCTTTCAGTCCTATGGCTACACCTTC.

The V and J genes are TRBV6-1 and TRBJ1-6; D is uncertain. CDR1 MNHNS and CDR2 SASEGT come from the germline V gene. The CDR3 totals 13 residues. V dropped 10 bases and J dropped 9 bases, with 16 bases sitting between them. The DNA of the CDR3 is TGTGCCAACCAGGAGGGTTGGGGTTCACCCCTCCACTTT. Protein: CANQEGWGSPLHF.

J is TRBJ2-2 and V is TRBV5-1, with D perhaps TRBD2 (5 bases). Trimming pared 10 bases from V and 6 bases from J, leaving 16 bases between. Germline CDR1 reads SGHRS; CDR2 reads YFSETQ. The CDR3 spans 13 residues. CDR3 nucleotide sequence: TGCGCCTGTACCCCGAGGGAGTCCGGGGAGCTGTTTTTT. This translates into CACTPRESGELFF.